The rows below give T cell receptor beta chains drawn from one sample of a study of blood T cell repertoires in COVID-19. Using immunoSEQ multiplex PCR, the repertoire was profiled, and TCRdb retains in-frame clones only, with some absent. The sample includes about 160,000 clones, around 84% of them seen just once. The sample consisted of peripheral blood. The receptor set was obtained from a human donor with acute or convalescent COVID-19. The donor label of this sample is uncertain. Each CDR3 is given with its conserved first and last residue. D genes are given only for firm matches. The listing skips clone size in some rows; elsewhere it reads once, few, many or a size class.

TRBJ1-1 TRBV25-1 - - CASKNRDGGTEAFF TGTGCCAGCAAAAACAGGGATGGTGGCACTGAAGCTTTCTTT
TRBJ2-7 TRBV15 - TRBD1 CATSWGQGAYEQYF TGTGCCACCAGCTGGGGACAGGGTGCCTACGAGCAGTACTTC
TRBJ2-1 TRBV27 - TRBD2 CASSSGLGAYNEQFF TGTGCCAGCAGTTCGGGACTAGGGGCCTACAATGAGCAGTTCTTC
TRBJ2-7 TRBV9 - TRBD2 CASSASSSGGHGEQYF TGTGCCAGCAGCGCCTCCTCTAGCGGGGGGCATGGGGAGCAGTACTTC
TRBJ2-1 TRBV3-1/TRBV3-2 - - CASSQDGPGLLDPSSYNEQFF TGTGCCAGCAGCCAAGATGGCCCGGGACTCCTAGACCCGAGCTCCTACAATGAGCAGTTCTTC
TRBJ1-3 TRBV18 - - CASSPSISGGSGNTIYF TGTGCCAGCTCACCCTCTATTTCGGGAGGCTCTGGAAACACCATATATTTT
TRBJ1-2 TRBV6-1 - - CASSESLPNYGYTF TGTGCCAGCAGTGAATCCCTCCCCAACTATGGCTACACCTTC
TRBJ1-3 TRBV7-9 - - CASSPEAGIFGNTIYF TGTGCCAGCAGCCCGGAGGCGGGGATCTTTGGAAACACCATATATTTT
TRBJ1-1 TRBV5-1 - - CASSLAVAGAGNTEAFF TGCGCCAGCAGCTTGGCCGTCGCAGGGGCGGGGAACACTGAAGCTTTCTTT
TRBJ2-7 TRBV9 - TRBD1 CASSVGQGAYEQYF TGTGCCAGCAGCGTCGGACAGGGGGCCTACGAGCAGTACTTC
TRBJ1-2 TRBV19 few - CASSIYGGGYTF TGTGCCAGTAGTATATATGGAGGAGGCTACACCTTC
TRBJ1-5 TRBV6-2/TRBV6-3 few - CASSLMTGSNQPQHF TGTGCCAGCAGTCTCATGACGGGTAGCAATCAGCCCCAGCATTTT
TRBJ1-1 TRBV5-5 - TRBD1 CASSLSIQGANTEAFF TGTGCCAGCAGCTTGAGTATCCAGGGGGCAAACACTGAAGCTTTCTTT
TRBJ1-2 TRBV5-1 - - CASRSGTKSYYTF TGCGCCAGCAGGTCCGGGACAAAAAGTTACTACACCTTC
TRBJ2-7 TRBV11-3 - - CASSFAGRSYEQYF TGTGCCAGCAGCTTCGCGGGACGGTCCTACGAGCAGTACTTC
TRBJ1-1 TRBV7-3 - TRBD1 CASSPRGSGTEAFF TGTGCCAGCAGCCCCAGGGGGAGCGGCACTGAAGCTTTCTTT
TRBJ1-2 TRBV12-3/TRBV12-4 - - CASSLGQSYGYTF TGTGCCAGCAGTTTAGGACAGTCCTATGGCTACACCTTC
TRBJ1-4 TRBV5-1 - - CASSPDSEGEKLFF TGCGCCAGCAGTCCGGACAGTGAGGGTGAAAAACTGTTTTTT